This T cell receptor beta chain derives from a study of immune evolution from preneoplasia to lung adenocarcinoma. Patients had resection in Japan or China between about 2013 and 2018. Two lung cancer pathologists independently confirmed each histologic diagnosis. Study-wide results and caveats: Later-stage lesions seemingly showed higher T cell density and diversity than normal lung. From normal lung to invasive adenocarcinoma, top clone frequencies appeared to decrease.

CDR1 is SGHAT and CDR2 is FQNNGV in the germline V gene. The CDR3 length is 15 residues. V was clipped by 5 bases and J by 3 bases, with 16 bases between them. In this sample, this clone turned up a few times. Its antigen is as yet unknown. Assay: immunoSEQ multiplex PCR; the TCRdb copy retains only in-frame clones and omits some. This table holds 20,000 or so clones, about 80% found once. Sequences were obtained from FFPE invasive lung adenocarcinoma tissue. The sequence was collected from a person aged 55 to 75 with lung adenocarcinoma. The chain has TRBV11-2 and TRBJ1-1, with D tentatively TRBD1 (5 bases). The CDR3 DNA reads TGTGCCAGCAGCAAATTTCAGGGACCGGACACTGAAGCTTTCTTT. Translating gives CASSKFQGPDTEAFF. Filled out from reference TRBV11-2 and TRBJ1-1, the complete variable domain reads EAGVAQSPRYKIIEKRQSVAFWCNPISGHATLYWYQQILGQGPKLLIQFQNNGVVDDSQLPKDRFSAERLKGVDSTLKIQPAKLEDSAVYLCASSKFQGPDTEAFFGQGTRLTVV.